This T cell receptor (beta chain) was captured in a study of shared T cell receptors in the human thymus. Some clones are missing from TCRdb's copy, which holds only in-frame ones; the method was immunoSEQ multiplex PCR. The sample comprises 650,000 to 950,000 clones, approximately 83% of which are singletons, and more than 0.01% rests with the top ten. The CDR3 runs to 13 residues. V gave up 6 bases and J gave up 4 bases, with 12 bases separating them. Looked up from germline, CDR1 is SEHNR and CDR2 is FQNEAQ (reference sequence). A further study also used this sample, focusing on human thymus T cells. That work states: Resections removed during corrective heart surgery provided the thymus tissue used. In unrelated individuals, thymic repertoires overlapped highly, according to related research.

This clonotype was obtained from a girl under three years old with a congenital heart defect. The chain is built from TRBV7-9 and TRBJ1-2; D is unclear. The specimen sequenced was thymocytes. The CDR3 here is CASSPGPGYGYTF. For the CDR3, the DNA is TGTGCCAGCAGTCCCGGCCCGGGCTATGGCTACACCTTC.